This TCR beta chain stems from a study of CD4 T cells in relation to SARS-CoV-2 and coronaviruses. For this clone: Antigen unknown.

The germline V gene encodes CDR1 MNHEY and CDR2 SVGAGI. Trimming shortened V by 4 bases and J by 0 bases, and 13 bases separated the two germline ends. This CDR3 contains 15 residues. Data came from immunoSEQ multiplex PCR; TCRdb stores just in-frame clones and leaves some out. The sample lists about 36,000 clones; over 70% were seen once. Source material: memory CD4+ T cells from PBMCs, cultured in vitro. The clonotype originates from an adult with COVID-19. The V and J genes are TRBV6-5 and TRBJ2-7; maybe TRBD2 (6 bases). Here the CDR3 reads CASSWLATSSYEQYF. Here the CDR3 DNA reads TGTGCCAGCAGTTGGCTAGCGACAAGCTCCTACGAGCAGTACTTC.